Described below is a single TCR beta chain sequence and its context. The method was immunoSEQ multiplex PCR; TCRdb's version includes in-frame clones alone and lacks a portion of them. The data contain under 95,000 clones, less than 95% of them singletons. The data originate from a study of Tregs in tolerant kidney transplant recipients. Germline assignment: CDR1 MNHNS and CDR2 SASEGT. V was pared by 1 base and J by 3 bases, with 12 bases between. This CDR3 region has 16 residues. The receptor was isolated from a human donor who received a combined kidney and bone marrow transplant. Sequencing used Tregs from blood, obtained before the transplant. This sequence joins TRBV6-1 and TRBJ2-2; D possibly corresponds to TRBD2 (6 bases). The CDR3 reads CASSEDASVYTGELFF. The CDR3 DNA follows: TGTGCCAGCAGTGAAGACGCTAGCGTTTACACCGGGGAGCTGTTTTTT.